The rows below give T cell receptor beta chains drawn from one sample of a study of OX40 agonist ivuxolimab in advanced cancers. Some clones are missing from TCRdb's copy, which holds only in-frame ones; the method was immunoSEQ multiplex PCR. The sample shows roughly 73,000 clones, 85% to 90% of them seen only once. Sequencing was performed on CD4+ or CD8+ T cells sorted from blood, taken in a trial of the OX40 agonist ivuxolimab. The receptors derive from an adult with an advanced solid tumor such as melanoma, head and neck, liver or kidney cancer. Both conserved end residues are part of each CDR3. Fields, in order: CDR3 length, J gene, D gene, V gene, clone size, CDR3 DNA, CDR3 protein. D genes are given only for firm matches. Not all rows give a size; the values are once, few, many and, for expanded clones, a class.

>14|TRBJ2-5|.|TRBV5-6|once
TGTGCCAGCAGCTTGGTGACGGGGCGGGAGACCCAGTACTTC
CASSLVTGRETQYF
>14|TRBJ2-7|.|TRBV5-6|many
TGTGCCAGCAGCTTTAGAGGGGAGATTTACGAGCAGTACTTC
CASSFRGEIYEQYF
>16|TRBJ2-1|.|TRBV11-2|once
TGTGCCAGCAGCTTATGGCTGAAGAGCTCCTACAATGAGCAGTTCTTC
CASSLWLKSSYNEQFF
>14|TRBJ2-7|TRBD2|TRBV7-2|.
TGTGCCAGCAGCTTTACCCCGGGAGGGTACGAGCAGTACTTC
CASSFTPGGYEQYF
>13|TRBJ1-5|.|TRBV11-1|.
TGTGCCAGCAGCCAACAAAGCAATCAGCCCCAGCATTTT
CASSQQSNQPQHF
>15|TRBJ2-4|.|TRBV6-6|once
TGTGCCAGCAGGCGTGATCTAGCACCCAAAAACATTCAGTACTTC
CASRRDLAPKNIQYF
>12|TRBJ2-3|.|TRBV6-5|.
TGTGCCAGCAGTTACCCTCCAGATACGCAGTATTTT
CASSYPPDTQYF
>15|TRBJ1-2|TRBD1|TRBV30|.
TGTGCCTGGAGTGCCGCAGGGGGAAGTGTCTATGGCTACACCTTC
CAWSAAGGSVYGYTF
>13|TRBJ1-2|.|TRBV7-2|.
TGTGCCAGCAGCGACCGCAGGGGTTCTGGCTACACCTTC
CASSDRRGSGYTF
>14|TRBJ2-2|TRBD1|TRBV5-1|.
TGCGCCAGCACCCGACAGGGTGACACCGGGGAGCTGTTTTTT
CASTRQGDTGELFF